Reported below is one T cell receptor beta chain. Its antigen is not yet known. No base quality values were provided; no much bigger clone lies one nucleotide off. The cohort comprised under 700 healthy bone marrow donors. All cohort members were sampled while nominally healthy, although unrecorded immune exposures were likely present. The donor tested CMV seronegative and was one of the 352 seronegative cohort members. A peripheral blood sample was provided by each donor, and peripheral blood mononuclear cells were used for TCR beta sequencing. The Qiagen DNeasy Blood Extraction Kit was used to extract genomic DNA from the blood cell samples. This specimen comes from a study of cytomegalovirus exposure and HLA in healthy donors (dated by TCRdb to between 2016 and 2019). In the study overall: An earlier analysis of some 550 of the donors reported roughly 300 Gb of sequence data and some 120 million unique TCR beta sequences from about 200 million T cells. To decide whether each TCR beta V gene segment behaved as functional or pseudogenic, an earlier analysis of some 600 of the donors relied on high-throughput TCR beta sequencing. Of the roughly 420 genotyped donors, less than 90% were placed in the genetic ancestry cluster associated with self-reported Caucasian donors. The later analysis used no new phenotypic data to find candidate immune exposures, relying instead on TCR beta sequences and their occurrence across donors. Among 398 genotyped donors of the cohort, an average of roughly 240,000 unique TCR beta nucleotide sequences were sequenced per donor, 15% to 20% of them non-productive. A later analysis re-analyzed previously published TCR beta repertoires from 650 to 800 donors and added high-resolution HLA genotyping to study TCR occurrence patterns. The study aimed to test whether cataloging public T cell receptors could reveal signatures of past pathogen exposure. Donor age, sex, ethnicity and CMV serostatus were compiled together with the repertoire data. HLA typing covered class I and class II loci at four-digit resolution. High-throughput TCR immunosequencing, statistical association of individual TCRs with disease status, and machine learning were combined to predict cytomegalovirus infection status. All discovery cohort repertoires had been generated using a single sequencing platform. Along with the approximately 700-subject first cohort, a separate validation cohort of over a hundred different subjects was used. Using immunosequencing, the study profiled T cell repertoires from 550 to 750 subjects and related those repertoires to cytomegalovirus serostatus. An early release covering roughly 640 HLA-typed donors comprised about 300 gigabases of sequencing data and approximately 85 million unique TCR sequences. A later genetic analysis used genome-wide SNP genotypes for about 65% of the roughly 700 donors, treating that subset as a discovery cohort. The number of donors typed differed by locus, with about 620-630 for A, B, C, DRB1 and DQB1, 522 for DQA1, under 610 for DPA1, and roughly 450 for DPB1. Because of strong linkage in the cohort, roughly 5 DR-DQ haplotypes were treated as single units for association and clustering.

Overall study results and their limits: When HLA alleles, especially DR and DQ, strongly co-occurred, TCR associations were difficult to assign to individual alleles. The classifier was reported to diagnose cytomegalovirus status with high specificity and sensitivity in both the original and validation cohorts. In a later analysis, HLA-associated TCR beta chains showed more clonal expansion and lower generation probabilities than non-associated chains that were equally common. In this cohort, only TCR beta chains were sequenced, and detectable features were limited by the absence of alpha or paired-chain data. Correlated functional status among segregating V segments might be attributable to linkage disequilibrium, but an unknown experimental factor could not be ruled out. A few of the identified cytomegalovirus-associated TCR beta chains were confirmed in vitro to be specific for cytomegalovirus antigens. V-gene and J-gene trimming of TCR beta chains was associated with a missense DCLRE1C variant in a later genetic analysis, and the association was replicated in an independent cohort. Most TCR sequences were seen in very few donors, while some public TCRs were found in many individuals. The presence/absence analyses assumed that sequencing depth was roughly uniform across donors, and that assumption may not be true. In a later analysis, TCR association rates were found to vary across HLA loci, with the most associated TCRs seen for DRB1 alleles and the fewest for HLA-C alleles. An earlier analysis of approximately 600 of the donors showed that most TCR beta V segments appeared in productive rearrangements either about 87% or about 30% of the time, which broadly matched IMGT annotations. The study gave a list of more than 150 TCR beta chains associated with cytomegalovirus. The authors suggested that the approach could potentially be generalized to other disease states and immunological phenotypes. A further reported finding was that TCR beta sequences accurately predicted the HLA-A and HLA-B alleles for most subjects in the first cohort. About 17 rarely observed V segments, including chromosome 9 orphons, were excluded from the earlier analysis of approximately 500 of the donors because counts were too low. Some IMGT-functional V segments, including TRBV6-2 and TRBV6-3, could not be distinguished by the 87-base-pair reads and were therefore excluded. The only immune exposure information available for the cohort was CMV serostatus. A later analysis associated some 17,000 TCR beta sequences with specific HLA alleles at a false discovery rate of 0.05. Most CMV-associated TCR beta chains appeared to be HLA-restricted in a later analysis, and the HLA associations seemed to be driven largely by CMV exposure. A group of highly shared sequence variants was considered likely to be a technical artifact of the sequencing pipeline. In a later genetic analysis, fewer N-insertions in productive TCRs were reported among donors in an Asian-associated ancestry cluster than the approximately 710-donor mean. In a later analysis, several top co-occurrence clusters were reported to appear linked to parvovirus B19, influenza, CMV and Epstein-Barr virus. HLA typing was unavailable for some donors at each locus, so association tests used only the typed subset.

CDR1 SGHTA and CDR2 FQGNSA are derived from the germline V gene. A distance of 17 bases separates the germline ends of V and J, which lose 5 bases and 3 bases respectively. The CDR3 goes from the cysteine to the phenylalanine over 17 residues. Only the CDR3 DNA is retained, 51 bases long and in frame from the first base. Libraries were prepared through the immunoSEQ multiplex PCR assay. For the multiplex PCR, a mixture combining 60 forward primers for TCR Vbeta segments and 13 reverse primers for TCR Jbeta segments was used. A multiplex PCR assay on genomic DNA amplified the CDR3 region of rearranged TCR beta genes. Amplified TCR beta libraries were sequenced as 87-base-pair reads on the Illumina HiSeq System. The published analysis was carried out like this. A later analysis counted 75 million to 100 million unique TCR beta chains across the 650 to 700 repertoires, and roughly 10 million of these chains were shared by at least two donors. Raw reads were error-corrected and collapsed into unique sequences with a nearest-neighbor algorithm that merged closely related sequences to remove PCR and sequencing errors. V, D and J gene segments were assigned by aligning CDR3 sequences to IMGT reference sequences. For a sequence to be retained, a match of at least six nucleotides to both a V gene segment and a J gene segment was required. A rearrangement counted as productive if the CDR3 had no stop codons and remained in frame with V and J, and every other rearrangement counted as non-productive. CDR3 was defined according to IMGT convention as the region running from the second conserved V-encoded cysteine to the conserved J-encoded phenylalanine. The earlier analysis of about 610 of the donors excluded any sequence lacking an unambiguous match to a single V gene segment. An earlier analysis of 500 to 700 of the donors classified V segments as functional when productive rearrangements were above 56.7% and as segregating when the standard deviation between donors was above 5%. To diagnose cytomegalovirus status from the catalog of TCR beta chain sequences, a statistical classification framework was built. A later analysis assigned V and J genes by comparing TCR nucleotide sequences with IMGT/GENE-DB human TR gene sequences. Using the TCRdist pipeline, a later analysis assigned CDR3 sequences along with most-parsimonious VDJ recombination scenarios. In a later analysis, every TCR beta chain was defined by the combination of its CDR3 amino acid sequence and its V-gene family, and reads without a unique V-gene family were dropped. A later analysis removed 600 or so highly shared, low-generation-probability nucleotide sequences to deal with suspected cross-contamination and a sequencing artifact. In a later analysis, a clonal expansion index for each public chain was calculated from normalized within-repertoire ranks of inferred template counts. In a later analysis, generation probabilities were computed with a VDJ recombination model fitted to out-of-frame rearrangements, and the resulting probabilities were checked against IGoR. In a later analysis, TCR-TCR, TCR-HLA and TCR-CMV co-occurrence was scored with hypergeometric tests, and a repertoire-size bias correction was applied to TCR pairs. To estimate false discovery rates, a later analysis permuted the HLA or CMV assignments 20 times. In a later analysis, co-occurring TCRs were grouped with DBSCAN, and TCRdist sequence similarity was added when clustering was performed within HLA-allele-positive subsets. Co-occurrence clustering excluded repertoires with fewer than 30,000 or more than 120,000 public chains, plus five with anomalous nucleotide sharing. TCRdb retrieved this table from immuneACCESS and kept in-frame rearrangements only. Not all clones are present; in checked studies, unresolved V genes account for under half, and no reason is known for the remainder. For V, J and clone size, that table is used; D and trimming come from the DNA. The sample records some 180,000 clones, over 75% of which are singletons. The biggest ten clones account for 1.5% to 2% of the sample.

The receptor comes from a woman between 25 and 40 years old in good health and CMV-seronegative. The sample comprised PBMCs. This sequence uses TRBV7-2 and TRBJ1-6; a tentative D match to TRBD1 spans 5 bases. The CDR3 has the sequence CASSQLRWGRYNSPLHF. In nucleotide form, the sequence is TGTGCCAGCAGCCAACTGAGGTGGGGCCGCTATAATTCACCCCTCCACTTT.